Listed here are 10 T cell receptor beta chains from one sample, sequenced in a study of CD8 T cells in Susac syndrome. Reverse transcription used about 0.5 to 1 ug RNA and random hexamers. TCRdb called the immunoSEQ multiplex PCR reads again in MiXCR, with one record for every CDR3 protein. The sample carries over 95,000 distinct CDR3 sequences, approximately 91% recorded once. The sequenced material came from CD4+ T cells from PBMCs. All receptors come from a human donor in good health.

V is TRBV27 and J is TRBJ2-1, with TRBD2 matching 16 bases. The CDR3 is made up of 18 amino acids. V was clipped by 1 base and J by 7 bases; unmatched bases: 7. Germline V gene lookup returns CDR1 MNHEY and CDR2 SMNVEV (reference sequence). DNA for the CDR3: TGTGCCAGCAGTTTATATGGGACTAGCGGGAGGGTCTCGAATGAGCAGTTCTTC. The encoded protein is CASSLYGTSGRVSNEQFF.

The CDR3 loop reads CASSEVQGTEAFF. DNA for the CDR3: TGTGCCAGCAGTGAAGTGCAAGGCACTGAAGCTTTCTTT. The chain recombines TRBV2 with TRBJ1-1, with no clear D. This CDR3 spans 13 amino acids. V was clipped by 1 base and J by 4 bases, with 7 bases between them. Per germline, CDR1 SNHLY and CDR2 FYNNEI.

This rearrangement joins TRBV7-6 to TRBJ2-2, with 8 bases matching TRBD1. The trim removed 5 bases at V and 3 bases at J, leaving 5 bases unmatched. Germline V gene lookup returns CDR1 SGHVS and CDR2 FNYEAQ. This CDR3 has 15 amino acids. The CDR3 here is CASSPWDRHTGELFF. CDR3 DNA sequence: TGTGCCAGCAGCCCGTGGGACAGGCACACCGGGGAGCTGTTTTTT. The variable domain in full, with the rest retrieved from reference TRBV7-6 and TRBJ2-2, is GAGVSQSPRYKVTKRGQDVALRCDPISGHVSLYWYRQALGQGPEFLTYFNYEAQQDKSGLPNDRFSAERPEGSISTLTIQRTEQRDSAMYRCASSPWDRHTGELFFGEGSRLTVL.

This chain connects TRBV20-1 to TRBJ2-2; D may be TRBD1 (5 bases). The CDR3 loop spans 11 amino acids. The germline V and J ends were trimmed by 6 bases and 8 bases, with 10 bases remaining between them. Germline lookup yields CDR1 DFQATT and CDR2 SNEGSKA (reference sequence). The CDR3 sequence is CSATQAGELFF. The CDR3 DNA reads TGCAGTGCCACACAGGCAGGGGAGCTGTTTTTT.

CDR3 residues: CSATDRRGNTEAFF. In nucleotides, the CDR3 is TGCAGTGCCACGGATCGGCGTGGGAACACTGAAGCTTTCTTT. The V gene is TRBV20-1, the J gene TRBJ1-1; D unresolved. The CDR3 is made up of 14 amino acids. The germline V gene encodes CDR1 DFQATT and CDR2 SNEGSKA (reference sequence). V dropped 6 bases and J dropped 1 base, with 15 bases sitting between them.

For the CDR3, the DNA is TGTGCCACCAACCCCTCCGCGGGAGTGGATCAGTTCTTC. Amino acids: CATNPSAGVDQFF. This chain connects TRBV2 to TRBJ2-1, with TRBD2 matching over 7 bases. Germline V gene sequence: CDR1 SNHLY, CDR2 FYNNEI. This CDR3 has 13 amino acids. The V segment lost 10 bases and the J segment 13 bases; nucleotides outside the gene matches: 16.

A few counts support this clonotype. This chain uses TRBV20-1 with TRBJ2-5, with D hard to call. This CDR3 has 10 residues. The germline V gene encodes CDR1 DFQATT and CDR2 SNEGSKA (reference sequence). V shed 5 bases and J shed 4 bases, with 5 bases lying between them. CDR3 sequence (DNA): TGCAGTGCTCCAGGAGAGACCCAGTACTTC. It yields the protein CSAPGETQYF.

The chain recombines TRBV4-3 with TRBJ2-6; 7 bases are a match to TRBD2. Germline CDR1 LGHNA, CDR2 YSLEER. V shed 0 bases and J 0 bases; nucleotides not matched to a gene: 8. This CDR3 has 19 amino acids. Here the CDR3 DNA reads TGCGCCAGCAGCCAAGACGGGGGGACGGGGTACTCTGGGGCCAACGTCCTGACTTTC. Its protein is CASSQDGGTGYSGANVLTF.

The chain recombines TRBV20-1 with TRBJ2-7; TRBD1 might be the D (5 bases). Germline V gene sequence: CDR1 DFQATT, CDR2 SNEGSKA (reference sequence). V shed 0 bases and J shed 1 base, with 10 bases lying between them. CDR3 length equals 14 residues. This CDR3 reads CSAREEKGSYEQYF. The CDR3, as DNA: TGCAGTGCTAGAGAGGAGAAGGGGTCCTACGAGCAGTACTTC.

The rearrangement uses TRBV27 and TRBJ1-6, with 7 bases aligning to TRBD1. Germline V gene sequence: CDR1 MNHEY, CDR2 SMNVEV (reference sequence). The CDR3 runs 14 residues. The V gene end was trimmed by 4 bases and the J gene end by 11 bases; junction bases not matched to a gene: 8. CDR3 bases: TGTGCCAGCAGTTCATGGGACAGATCTGCACCCCTCCACTTT. This gives the protein CASSSWDRSAPLHF.